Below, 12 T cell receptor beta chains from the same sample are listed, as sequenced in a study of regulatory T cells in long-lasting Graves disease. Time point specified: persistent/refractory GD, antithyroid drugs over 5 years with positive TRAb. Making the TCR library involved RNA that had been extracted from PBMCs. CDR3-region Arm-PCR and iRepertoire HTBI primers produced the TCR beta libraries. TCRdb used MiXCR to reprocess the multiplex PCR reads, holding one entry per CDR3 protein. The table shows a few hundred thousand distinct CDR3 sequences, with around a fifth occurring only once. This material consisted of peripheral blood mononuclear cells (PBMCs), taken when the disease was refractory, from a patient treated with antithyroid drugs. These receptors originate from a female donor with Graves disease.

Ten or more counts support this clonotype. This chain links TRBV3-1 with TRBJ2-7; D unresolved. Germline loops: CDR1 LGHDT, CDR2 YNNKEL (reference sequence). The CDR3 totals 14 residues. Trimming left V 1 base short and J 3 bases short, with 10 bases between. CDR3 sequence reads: CASSQGSNGYEQYF. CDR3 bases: TGTGCCAGCAGCCAAGGTAGCAATGGCTACGAGCAGTACTTC.

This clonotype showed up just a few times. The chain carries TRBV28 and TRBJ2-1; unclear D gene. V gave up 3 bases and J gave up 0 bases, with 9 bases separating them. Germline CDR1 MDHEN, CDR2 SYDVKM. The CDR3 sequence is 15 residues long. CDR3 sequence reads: CASSFGASSYNEQFF. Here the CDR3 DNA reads TGTGCCAGCAGTTTTGGAGCGAGCTCCTACAATGAGCAGTTCTTC.

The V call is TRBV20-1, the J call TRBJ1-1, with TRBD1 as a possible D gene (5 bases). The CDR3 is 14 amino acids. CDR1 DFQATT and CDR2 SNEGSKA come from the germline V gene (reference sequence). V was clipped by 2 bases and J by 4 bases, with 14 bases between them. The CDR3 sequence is CSARRGGGTTEAFF. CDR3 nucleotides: TGCAGTGCTAGAAGGGGCGGGGGGACCACTGAAGCTTTCTTT.

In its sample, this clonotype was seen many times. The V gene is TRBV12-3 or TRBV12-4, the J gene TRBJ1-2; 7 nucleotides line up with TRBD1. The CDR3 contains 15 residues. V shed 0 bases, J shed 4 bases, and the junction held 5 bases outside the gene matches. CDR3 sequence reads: CASSLAEGAGYGYTF. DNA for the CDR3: TGTGCCAGCAGTTTAGCTGAGGGGGCTGGCTATGGCTACACCTTC.

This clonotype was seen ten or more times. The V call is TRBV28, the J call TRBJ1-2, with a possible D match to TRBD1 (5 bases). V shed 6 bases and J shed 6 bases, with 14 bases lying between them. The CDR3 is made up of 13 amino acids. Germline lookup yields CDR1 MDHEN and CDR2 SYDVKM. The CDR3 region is CASSEQEKDGYTF. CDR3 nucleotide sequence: TGTGCCAGCAGCGAACAGGAGAAGGATGGCTACACCTTC.

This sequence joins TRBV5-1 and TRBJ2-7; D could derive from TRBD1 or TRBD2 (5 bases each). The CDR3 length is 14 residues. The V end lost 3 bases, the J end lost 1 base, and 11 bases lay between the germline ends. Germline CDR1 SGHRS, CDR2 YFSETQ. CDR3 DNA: TGCGCCAGCAGCTGGGACGGCCTATCCTACGAGCAGTACTTC. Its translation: CASSWDGLSYEQYF.

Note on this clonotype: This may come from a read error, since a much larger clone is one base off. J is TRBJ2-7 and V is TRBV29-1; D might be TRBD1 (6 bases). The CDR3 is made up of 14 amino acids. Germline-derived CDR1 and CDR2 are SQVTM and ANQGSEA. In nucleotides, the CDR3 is TGCATCGTTGTACTTCAGGGGAACTCCTACGAGCAGTACTTC. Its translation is CIVVLQGNSYEQYF.

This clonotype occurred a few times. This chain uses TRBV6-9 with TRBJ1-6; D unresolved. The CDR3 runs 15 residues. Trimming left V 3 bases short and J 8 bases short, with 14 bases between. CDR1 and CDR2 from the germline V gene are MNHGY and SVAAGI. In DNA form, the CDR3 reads TGTGCCAGCAGTTACTTTGAGTATCAGGATTCACCCCTCCACTTT. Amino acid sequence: CASSYFEYQDSPLHF.

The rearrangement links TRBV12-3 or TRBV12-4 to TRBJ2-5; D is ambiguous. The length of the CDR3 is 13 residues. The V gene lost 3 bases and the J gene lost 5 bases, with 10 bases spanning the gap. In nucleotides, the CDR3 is TGTGCCAGCAGTTTTTACGGTCGGGAGACCCAGTACTTC. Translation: CASSFYGRETQYF.

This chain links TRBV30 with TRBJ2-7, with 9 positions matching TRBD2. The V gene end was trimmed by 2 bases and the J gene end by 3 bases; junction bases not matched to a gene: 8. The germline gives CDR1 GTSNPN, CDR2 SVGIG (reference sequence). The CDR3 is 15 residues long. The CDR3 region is CAWSYGGLAFYEQYF. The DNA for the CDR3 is TGTGCCTGGAGTTATGGGGGACTAGCCTTCTACGAGCAGTACTTC.

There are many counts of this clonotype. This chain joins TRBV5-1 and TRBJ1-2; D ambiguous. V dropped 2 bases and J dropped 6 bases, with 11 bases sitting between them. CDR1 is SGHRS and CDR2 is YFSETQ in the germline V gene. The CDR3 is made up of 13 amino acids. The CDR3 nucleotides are TGCGCCAGCAGCTTACAGCTTCAAGATGGCTACACCTTC. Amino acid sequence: CASSLQLQDGYTF.

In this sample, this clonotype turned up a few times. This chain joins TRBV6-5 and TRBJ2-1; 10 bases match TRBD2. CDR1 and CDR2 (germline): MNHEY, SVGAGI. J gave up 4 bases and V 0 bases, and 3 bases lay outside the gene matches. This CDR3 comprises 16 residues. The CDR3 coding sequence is TGTGCCAGCAGTTACTCCCGGACTAGCGGATACAATGAGCAGTTCTTC. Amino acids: CASSYSRTSGYNEQFF.